These 20 T cell receptor beta chains share one sample of origin, sequenced in a study of cytomegalovirus exposure and HLA in healthy donors. This PCR relied on a set of 60 Vbeta primers and 13 Jbeta primers. Using immunoSEQ multiplex PCR, the repertoire was profiled, and TCRdb retains in-frame clones only, with some absent. The sample has some 150,000 clones; around 79% are singletons. Sequencing was done on a sample of PBMCs. Receptors were obtained from a middle-aged woman in good health and CMV-seronegative.

The chain carries TRBV6-1 and TRBJ1-2; 7 bases align to TRBD1. This CDR3 comprises 14 residues. Unmatched junction bases numbered 11, after V lost 7 bases and J lost 6 bases. Germline V lookup: CDR1 MNHNS, CDR2 SASEGT. The CDR3 bases are TGTGCCAGCATAGAGACGACAGGGAGCCATGGCTACACCTTC. This codes for CASIETTGSHGYTF.

This clone was counted a single time. The chain links TRBV5-4 to TRBJ1-1; D gene unclear. Germline V gene sequence: CDR1 SGHNT, CDR2 YYREEE (reference sequence). This CDR3 is 13 amino acids long. V gave up 3 bases and J gave up 1 base, with 7 bases separating them. This CDR3 is CASSSLRNTEAFF. The CDR3 DNA follows: TGTGCCAGCAGCTCACTAAGGAACACTGAAGCTTTCTTT.

This chain joins TRBV30 and TRBJ2-2; the match to TRBD1 covers 7 bases. With 8 bases clipped from V and 2 bases from J, the junction kept 5 bases outside the gene matches. Germline V gene data show CDR1 as GTSNPN and CDR2 as SVGIG (reference sequence). The CDR3 consists of 13 residues. CDR3 in DNA: TGTGCCCGGGACAGACAAAACACCGGGGAGCTGTTTTTT. It is translated as CARDRQNTGELFF.

This sequence joins TRBV25-1 and TRBJ2-7; no clear D. Per germline, CDR1 MGHDK and CDR2 SYGVNS. The CDR3 loop spans 16 amino acids. The V end was cut by 3 bases, the J end by 0 bases, with 15 bases between. The CDR3 nucleotides are TGTGCCAGCAGTGATCCCGCGTCCCATAGCTCCTACGAGCAGTACTTC. Protein: CASSDPASHSSYEQYF.

The genes are TRBV6-5 and TRBJ2-3, with D perhaps TRBD2 (5 bases). The CDR3 length is 13 residues. V was trimmed by 9 bases and J by 5 bases, leaving 15 bases between them. CDR1 and CDR2 (germline): MNHEY, SVGAGI. CDR3 sequence (DNA): TGTGCCAGACCGGGATCTGCGCAAGATACGCAGTATTTT. This sequence encodes CARPGSAQDTQYF.

This chain connects TRBV4-1 to TRBJ1-2; a possible D gene is TRBD1 (5 bases). Germline CDR1 is MGHRA and CDR2 is YSYEKL. V lost 4 bases to trimming and J lost 8 bases, with 14 bases between them. This CDR3 is 13 amino acids long. The DNA for the CDR3 is TGCGCCAGCAGCCTCACAGGTCTGGGGGGCTACACCTTC. This encodes CASSLTGLGGYTF.

The chain combines TRBV6-5 with TRBJ2-1; 9 positions match TRBD1. The germline CDR1 and CDR2 sequences are MNHEY and SVGAGI. With 6 bases clipped from V and 9 bases from J, the junction kept 12 bases outside the gene matches. The CDR3 spans 15 residues. CDR3 region: CASSSTGTGSTEQFF. CDR3 coding DNA: TGTGCCAGCAGCTCCACCGGGACAGGGTCCACTGAGCAGTTCTTC.

The chain employs TRBV11-2 and TRBJ2-3, with D tentatively TRBD2 (7 bases). Trimming took 5 bases from V and 2 from J, leaving 17 bases between them. Germline CDR1 is SGHAT and CDR2 is FQNNGV. The length of the CDR3 is 16 residues. The CDR3 spells CASSRGGAPLTDTQYF. CDR3 coding DNA: TGTGCCAGCAGCCGAGGGGGGGCGCCCCTCACAGATACGCAGTATTTT.

On this clone itself: Additional DNA sequences in this sample encode the identical CDR3. V and J are TRBV5-1 and TRBJ1-5; D remains unclear. V was clipped by 0 bases and J by 2 bases, with 6 bases between them. Per the germline V gene, CDR1 is SGHRS and CDR2 is YFSETQ. The CDR3 covers 14 residues. CDR3 sequence reads: CASSLEGGNQPQHF. The CDR3 DNA is TGCGCCAGCAGCTTGGAGGGAGGCAATCAGCCCCAGCATTTT. Based on the CDR3 plus reference TRBV5-1 and TRBJ1-5, the full variable domain is KAGVTQTPRYLIKTRGQQVTLSCSPISGHRSVSWYQQTPGQGLQFLFEYFSETQRNKGNFPGRFSGRQFSNSRSEMNVSTLELGDSALYLCASSLEGGNQPQHFGDGTRLSIL.

The CDR3 bases are TGCGCCAGCAGCCAAGAGACTTATCGCGGGGGGGTCACCGGGGAGCTGTTTTTT. Protein: CASSQETYRGGVTGELFF. The chain couples TRBV4-1 to TRBJ2-2; 9 positions match TRBD2. Germline values: CDR1 MGHRA, CDR2 YSYEKL. The CDR3 spans 18 residues. V lost 0 bases and J lost 4; bases outside the gene matches: 9.

The chain joins TRBV11-1 to TRBJ1-1; tentatively, D is TRBD1 (5 bases). The germline gives CDR1 SGHAT, CDR2 FQDESV (reference sequence). CDR3 size: 13 residues. Trimming took off 5 bases at V and 2 bases at J, with 9 bases between the two ends. For the CDR3, the DNA is TGTGCCAGCAGCCAGACAGAAAACACTGAAGCTTTCTTT. Its translation is CASSQTENTEAFF.

The chain has TRBV7-9 and TRBJ2-5, with TRBD2 as a possible D gene (5 bases). Germline V gives CDR1 SEHNR, CDR2 FQNEAQ (reference sequence). This CDR3 has 14 residues. V was pared by 4 bases and J by 1 base, with 10 bases between. The CDR3: CASSWPRGQETQYF. The CDR3 DNA reads as TGTGCCAGCAGCTGGCCCCGGGGCCAAGAGACCCAGTACTTC.

The chain employs TRBV19 and TRBJ1-2; D not certain. The CDR3 is 13 residues long. Looked up from germline, CDR1 is LNHDA and CDR2 is SQIVND (reference sequence). V was clipped by 7 bases and J by 3 bases, with 12 bases between them. CDR3 sequence (DNA): TGTGCCAGTAAAAGGAACCGGGACTATGGCTACACCTTC. Protein: CASKRNRDYGYTF. The full variable domain, in which reference TRBV19 and TRBJ1-2 provide the parts outside the CDR3, is DGGITQSPKYLFRKEGQNVTLSCEQNLNHDAMYWYRQDPGQGLRLIYYSQIVNDFQKGDIAEGYSVSREKKESFPLTVTSAQKNPTAFYLCASKRNRDYGYTFGSGTRLTVV.

V usage is TRBV7-9 and J usage is TRBJ2-7; perhaps TRBD1 as D (6 bases). The CDR3 sequence is 18 residues long. Germline V lookup: CDR1 SEHNR, CDR2 FQNEAQ (reference sequence). V shed 8 bases and J shed 0 bases, with 26 bases lying between them. CDR3 nucleotides: TGTGCCAGCGCCCCGAATCCCCCCCGTACAGGGAGCTCCTACGAGCAGTACTTC. Translating it yields CASAPNPPRTGSSYEQYF.

This rearrangement joins TRBV9 to TRBJ1-1; TRBD1 agrees at 10 bases. V was clipped by 6 bases and J by 11 bases; unmatched bases: 13. CDR1 SGDLS and CDR2 YYNGEE come from the germline V gene. This CDR3 has 14 residues. The CDR3 loop reads CASTTGQGPYGAFF. DNA of the CDR3: TGTGCCAGCACCACGGGACAGGGGCCTTATGGGGCTTTCTTT.

Only a few counts were recorded for this clone. V gene TRBV15 combines with J gene TRBJ1-5, with a weak D call TRBD1 (5 bases). In germline, CDR1 is LNHNV, CDR2 YYDKDF (reference sequence). The CDR3 is 13 residues long. Trimming shortened V by 2 bases and J by 4 bases, and 6 bases separated the two germline ends. The CDR3 region is CATSRNRNQPQHF. Here the CDR3 DNA reads TGTGCCACCAGCAGAAACAGGAATCAGCCCCAGCATTTT.

The chain uses TRBV7-2 and TRBJ1-1, with D unresolved. Per the germline V gene, CDR1 is SGHTA and CDR2 is FQGNSA. CDR3 length: 14 amino acids. Trimming cost V 5 bases and J 4 bases, with 14 bases left between them. The CDR3 sequence is CASSLELTGTEAFF. The CDR3 DNA follows: TGTGCCAGCAGCCTGGAACTAACGGGCACTGAAGCTTTCTTT.

This chain uses TRBV6-5 with TRBJ2-7, with 9 bases matching TRBD1. The V and J ends lost 0 bases and 0 bases, in that order; junction bases with no gene match: 3. The CDR3 is made up of 16 amino acids. Germline V gene data show CDR1 as MNHEY and CDR2 as SVGAGI. CDR3 protein: CASSYSGQGSSYEQYF. Here the CDR3 DNA reads TGTGCCAGCAGTTACTCTGGACAGGGGAGCTCCTACGAGCAGTACTTC.

The chain recombines TRBV6-5 with TRBJ2-7; D gene ambiguous. This CDR3 contains 14 residues. The germline V gene encodes CDR1 MNHEY and CDR2 SVGAGI. V was cut by 2 bases and J by 2 bases, with 10 bases left in between. The DNA of the CDR3 is TGTGCCAGCAGTTACAGACACAGCCCCTACGAGCAGTACTTC. As protein: CASSYRHSPYEQYF.

The chain couples TRBV28 to TRBJ1-5; the D is unclear. Germline CDR1 and CDR2: MDHEN and SYDVKM. V was trimmed by 6 bases and J by 2 bases, leaving 20 bases between them. The CDR3 is 17 residues long. DNA of the CDR3: TGTGCCAGCAGCTCCCGACGTGAAGCGTGGGGCAATCAGCCCCAGCATTTT. Translation: CASSSRREAWGNQPQHF.